The entry below gives a single TCR beta chain sequence along with its context. Looked up from germline, CDR1 is KGHDR and CDR2 is SFDVKD. V was clipped by 5 bases and J by 6 bases, with 13 bases between them. There are 14 residues in the CDR3. The data belong to a study of blood T cell repertoires in COVID-19. Assay used: immunoSEQ multiplex PCR; TCRdb lists only in-frame clones, some missing. The table has about 110,000 clones, 90% seen once; the top ten hold 1.1%. The receptor was derived from a human donor in a cohort sampled during active COVID-19. The rearrangement links TRBV24-1 to TRBJ2-1; a possible D gene is TRBD2 (5 bases). The material sequenced was peripheral blood. The CDR3 coding sequence is TGTGCCACCAGTGTGGGCCAGCGGAGCAATGAGCAGTTCTTC. Residues: CATSVGQRSNEQFF.